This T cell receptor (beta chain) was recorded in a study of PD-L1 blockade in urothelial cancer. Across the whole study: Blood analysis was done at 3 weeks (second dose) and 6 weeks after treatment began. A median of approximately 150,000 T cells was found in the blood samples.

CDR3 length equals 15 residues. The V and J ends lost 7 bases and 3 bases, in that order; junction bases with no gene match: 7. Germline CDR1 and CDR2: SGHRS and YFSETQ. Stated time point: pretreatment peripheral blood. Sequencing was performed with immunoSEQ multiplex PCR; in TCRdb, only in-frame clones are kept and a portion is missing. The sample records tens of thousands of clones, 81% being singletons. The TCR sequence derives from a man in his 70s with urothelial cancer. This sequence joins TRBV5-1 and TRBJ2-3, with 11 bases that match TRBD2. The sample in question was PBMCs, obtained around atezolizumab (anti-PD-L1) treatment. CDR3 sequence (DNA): TGCGCCAGCCAACTAGCGGGAGCGGGGACAGATACGCAGTATTTT. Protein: CASQLAGAGTDTQYF.